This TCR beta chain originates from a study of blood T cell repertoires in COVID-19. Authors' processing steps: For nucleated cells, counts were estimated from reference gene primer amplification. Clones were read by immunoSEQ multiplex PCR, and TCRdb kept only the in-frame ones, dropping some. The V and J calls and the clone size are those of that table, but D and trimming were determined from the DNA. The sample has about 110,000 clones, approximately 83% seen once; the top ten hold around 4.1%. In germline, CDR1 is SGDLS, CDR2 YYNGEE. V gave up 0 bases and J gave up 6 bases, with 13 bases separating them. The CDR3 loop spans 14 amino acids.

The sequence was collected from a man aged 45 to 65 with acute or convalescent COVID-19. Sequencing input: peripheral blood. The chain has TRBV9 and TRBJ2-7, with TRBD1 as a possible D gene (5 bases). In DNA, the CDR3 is TGTGCCAGCAGCGTAGAGGTGGATAGGGGCGAGCAGTACTTC. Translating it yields CASSVEVDRGEQYF. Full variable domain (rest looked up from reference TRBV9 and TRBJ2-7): DSGVTQTPKHLITATGQRVTLRCSPRSGDLSVYWYQQSLDQGLQFLIQYYNGEERAKGNILERFSAQQFPDLHSELNLSSLELGDSALYFCASSVEVDRGEQYFGPGTRLTVT.